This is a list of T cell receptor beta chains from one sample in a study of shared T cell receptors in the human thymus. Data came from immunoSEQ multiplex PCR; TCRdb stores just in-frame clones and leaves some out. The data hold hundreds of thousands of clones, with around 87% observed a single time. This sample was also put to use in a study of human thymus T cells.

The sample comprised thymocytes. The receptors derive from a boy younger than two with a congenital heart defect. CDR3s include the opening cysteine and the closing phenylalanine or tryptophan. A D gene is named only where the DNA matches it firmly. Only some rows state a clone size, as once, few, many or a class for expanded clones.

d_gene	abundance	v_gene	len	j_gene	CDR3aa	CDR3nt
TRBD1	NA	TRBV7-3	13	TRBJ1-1	CASSWDSNTEAFF	TGTGCCAGCAGTTGGGACAGTAACACTGAAGCTTTCTTT
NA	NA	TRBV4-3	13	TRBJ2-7	CASSLTPAYEQYF	TGCGCCAGCAGCCTTACTCCCGCTTACGAGCAGTACTTC
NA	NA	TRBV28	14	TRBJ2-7	CASSWSGIPYEQYF	TGTGCCAGCAGTTGGTCAGGGATCCCCTACGAGCAGTACTTC
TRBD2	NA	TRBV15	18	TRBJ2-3	CATSSGGRREDDPDTQYF	TGTGCCACCAGCAGCGGGGGGAGGCGGGAGGATGACCCAGATACGCAGTATTTT
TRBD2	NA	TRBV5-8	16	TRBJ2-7	CASSYPPWGGSYEQYF	TGTGCCAGCAGTTACCCTCCTTGGGGGGGATCCTACGAGCAGTACTTC
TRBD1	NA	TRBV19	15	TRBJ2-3	CASTAKGQSTDTQYF	TGTGCCAGTACCGCAAAGGGACAGAGCACAGATACGCAGTATTTT
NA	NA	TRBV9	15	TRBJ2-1	CASSVAGRLNNEQFF	TGTGCCAGCAGCGTAGCCGGGAGACTCAACAATGAGCAGTTCTTC
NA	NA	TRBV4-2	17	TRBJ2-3	CASSQEIRRGRTDTQYF	TGTGCCAGCAGCCAAGAAATTAGGCGGGGGCGCACAGATACGCAGTATTTT
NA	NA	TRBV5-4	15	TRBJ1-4	CASSLYGQSGEKLFF	TGTGCCAGCAGCTTGTATGGCCAGTCGGGTGAAAAACTGTTTTTT
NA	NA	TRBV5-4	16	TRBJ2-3	CASSLAGNFSQDTQYF	TGTGCCAGCAGCTTGGCTGGTAATTTCTCCCAGGATACGCAGTATTTT
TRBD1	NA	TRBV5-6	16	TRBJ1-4	CASSALHRGANEKLFF	TGTGCCAGCAGCGCCCTACACAGGGGAGCTAATGAAAAACTGTTTTTT
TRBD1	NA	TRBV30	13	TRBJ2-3	CAWGTGGLDTQYF	TGTGCCTGGGGGACAGGGGGATTAGATACGCAGTATTTT
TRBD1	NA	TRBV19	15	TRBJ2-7	CASSTGQENTYEQYF	TGTGCCAGTAGTACGGGACAGGAAAACACCTACGAGCAGTACTTC
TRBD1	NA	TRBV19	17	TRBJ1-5	CASSITPSRTGDQPQHF	TGTGCCAGTAGTATCACCCCATCCCGGACAGGGGATCAGCCCCAGCATTTT
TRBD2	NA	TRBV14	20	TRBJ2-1	CASSQGEDPTSGLIYNEQFF	TGTGCCAGCAGCCAAGGGGAGGACCCGACTAGCGGATTAATTTACAATGAGCAGTTCTTC
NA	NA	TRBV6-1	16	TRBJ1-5	CASSDISGDPNQPQHF	TGTGCCAGCAGTGACATCTCGGGGGATCCCAATCAGCCCCAGCATTTT
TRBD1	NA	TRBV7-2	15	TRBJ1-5	CASSSTGEGNQPQHF	TGTGCCAGCAGCTCGACAGGGGAAGGCAATCAGCCCCAGCATTTT
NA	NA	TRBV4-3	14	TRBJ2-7	CASSQHYRKYEQYF	TGCGCCAGCAGCCAACACTACCGGAAGTACGAGCAGTACTTC
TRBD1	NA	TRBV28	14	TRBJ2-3	CASRYRGRTDTQYF	TGTGCCAGCCGATACAGGGGGCGGACAGATACGCAGTATTTT
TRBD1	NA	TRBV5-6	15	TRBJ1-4	CASSLNWTGDEKLFF	TGTGCCAGCAGTTTGAACTGGACAGGGGATGAAAAACTGTTTTTT
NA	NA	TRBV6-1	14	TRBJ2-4	CASTPSDRDYIQYF	TGTGCCAGCACCCCCTCGGACAGAGACTACATTCAGTACTTC
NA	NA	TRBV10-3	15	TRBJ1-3	CAISDIPSSGNTIYF	TGTGCCATCAGTGATATTCCGAGCTCTGGAAACACCATATATTTT
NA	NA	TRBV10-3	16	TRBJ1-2	CAISESGLGAGYGYTF	TGTGCCATCAGTGAGTCGGGGCTGGGCGCCGGTTATGGCTACACCTTC
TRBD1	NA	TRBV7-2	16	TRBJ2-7	CASSLASDRVTYEQYF	TGTGCCAGCAGCTTAGCCTCAGACAGGGTTACTTACGAGCAGTACTTC
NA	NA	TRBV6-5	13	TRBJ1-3	CASSPGFGNTIYF	TGTGCCAGCAGTCCAGGGTTTGGAAACACCATATATTTT
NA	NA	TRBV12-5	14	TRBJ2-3	CASGLDGRTDTQYF	TGTGCTAGTGGTTTGGACGGGAGAACAGATACGCAGTATTTT
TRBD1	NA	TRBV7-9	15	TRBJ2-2	CASSLGQGLIGELFF	TGTGCCAGCAGCTTAGGACAGGGGTTAATCGGGGAGCTGTTTTTT
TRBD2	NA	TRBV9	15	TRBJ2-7	CASSSREASGGPRSF	TGTGCCAGCAGCTCCCGTGAAGCTAGCGGGGGCCCGCGCTCCTTC
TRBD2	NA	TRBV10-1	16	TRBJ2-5	CASLKPLAGYEETQYF	TGCGCCAGCCTCAAACCCTTAGCGGGTTACGAAGAGACCCAGTACTTC
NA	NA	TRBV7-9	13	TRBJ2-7	CASSPPGKMGQYF	TGTGCCAGCAGCCCCCCAGGGAAAATGGGGCAGTACTTC
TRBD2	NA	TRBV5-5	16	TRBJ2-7	CASSLGLAGTSYEQYF	TGTGCCAGCAGCTTGGGGCTAGCGGGAACCTCCTACGAGCAGTACTTC
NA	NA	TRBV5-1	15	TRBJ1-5	CASSLGDKSNQPQHF	TGCGCCAGCAGCTTGGGGGACAAAAGCAATCAGCCCCAGCATTTT
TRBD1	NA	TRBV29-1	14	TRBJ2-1	CSVDSGTGGNEQFF	TGCAGCGTTGATTCCGGGACAGGGGGCAATGAGCAGTTCTTC
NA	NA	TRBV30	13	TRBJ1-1	CAWSRGMNTEAFF	TGTGCCTGGAGTAGGGGAATGAACACTGAAGCTTTCTTT
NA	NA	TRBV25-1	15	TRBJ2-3	CASSGLTEVTDTQYF	TGTGCCAGCAGTGGCCTGACAGAGGTCACAGATACGCAGTATTTT
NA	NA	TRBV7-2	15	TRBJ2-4	CASSLGAGTKNIQYF	TGTGCCAGCAGCTTAGGAGCCGGGACCAAAAACATTCAGTACTTC
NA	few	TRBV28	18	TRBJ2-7	CASSFLPPRQGLSYEQYF	TGTGCCAGCAGTTTTTTGCCACCCAGGCAGGGACTCTCCTACGAGCAGTACTTC
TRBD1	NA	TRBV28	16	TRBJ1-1	CASSLIVRGNDTEAFF	TGTGCCAGCAGTTTAATCGTCAGGGGGAATGACACTGAAGCTTTCTTT
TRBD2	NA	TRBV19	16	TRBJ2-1	CASSIKPAGEGNEQFF	TGTGCCAGTAGTATAAAACCAGCGGGAGAGGGGAATGAGCAGTTCTTC
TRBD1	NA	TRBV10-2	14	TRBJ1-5	CASSRQGANQPQHF	TGCGCCAGCAGCAGACAGGGCGCCAATCAGCCCCAGCATTTT
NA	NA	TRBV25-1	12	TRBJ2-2	CASTNSGGELFF	TGTGCCAGCACTAATAGCGGCGGGGAGCTGTTTTTT
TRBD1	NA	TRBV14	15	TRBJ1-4	CASSRRQGGVEKLFF	TGTGCCAGCAGCCGCAGACAGGGCGGAGTTGAAAAACTGTTTTTT
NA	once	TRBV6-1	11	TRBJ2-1	CASSGQDEQFF	TGTGCCAGCAGTGGACAGGATGAGCAGTTCTTC
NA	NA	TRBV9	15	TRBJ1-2	CASSPKHSTGYGYTF	TGTGCCAGCAGCCCGAAACACTCGACTGGATATGGCTACACCTTC
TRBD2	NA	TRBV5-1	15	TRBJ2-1	CASSLSGRLRNEQFF	TGCGCCAGCAGCTTGAGCGGGAGATTGAGGAATGAGCAGTTCTTC
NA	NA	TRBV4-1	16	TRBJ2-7	CASSQEELAQGYEQYF	TGCGCCAGCAGCCAAGAAGAATTGGCGCAGGGCTACGAGCAGTACTTC
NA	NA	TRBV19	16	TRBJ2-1	CASSTGGPSSYNEQFF	TGTGCCAGTAGTACTGGAGGGCCGAGCTCCTACAATGAGCAGTTCTTC
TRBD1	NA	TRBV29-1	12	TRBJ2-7	CSVETGYYEQYF	TGCAGCGTTGAGACAGGGTACTACGAGCAGTACTTC
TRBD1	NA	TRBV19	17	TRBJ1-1	CASSIKPTKDRGAEAFF	TGTGCCAGTAGTATTAAGCCGACGAAGGACAGGGGAGCTGAAGCTTTCTTT
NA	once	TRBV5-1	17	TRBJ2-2	CASSFPAGNENTGELFF	TGCGCCAGCAGCTTCCCGGCGGGGAACGAAAACACCGGGGAGCTGTTTTTT
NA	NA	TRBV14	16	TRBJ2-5	CASSQDTPGGRETQYF	TGTGCCAGCAGCCAAGATACCCCCGGGGGGCGAGAGACCCAGTACTTC
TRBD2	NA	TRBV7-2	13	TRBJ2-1	CASRELAGHEQFF	TGTGCCAGCAGGGAACTAGCGGGTCACGAGCAGTTCTTC
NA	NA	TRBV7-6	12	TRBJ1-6	CASSFSPSPLHF	TGTGCCAGCAGCTTCAGTCCTTCACCCCTCCACTTT
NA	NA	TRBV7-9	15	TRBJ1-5	CASSLGQGGDQPQHF	TGTGCCAGCAGCTTAGGGCAGGGAGGGGATCAGCCCCAGCATTTT
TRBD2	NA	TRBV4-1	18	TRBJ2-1	CASSLRTSGGGSYNEQFF	TGCGCCAGCAGCCTCAGGACTAGCGGGGGGGGCTCCTACAATGAGCAGTTCTTC